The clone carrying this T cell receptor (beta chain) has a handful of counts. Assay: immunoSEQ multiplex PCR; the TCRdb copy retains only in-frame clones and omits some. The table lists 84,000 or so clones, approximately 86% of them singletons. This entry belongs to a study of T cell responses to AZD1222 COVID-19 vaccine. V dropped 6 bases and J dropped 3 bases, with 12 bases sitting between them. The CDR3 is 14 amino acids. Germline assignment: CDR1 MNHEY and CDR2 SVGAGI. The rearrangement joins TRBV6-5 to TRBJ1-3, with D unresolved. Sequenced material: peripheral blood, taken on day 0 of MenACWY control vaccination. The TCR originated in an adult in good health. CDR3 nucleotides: TGTGCCAGCAGCCGAAGAGGCTTTGGAAACACCATATATTTT. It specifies CASSRRGFGNTIYF.